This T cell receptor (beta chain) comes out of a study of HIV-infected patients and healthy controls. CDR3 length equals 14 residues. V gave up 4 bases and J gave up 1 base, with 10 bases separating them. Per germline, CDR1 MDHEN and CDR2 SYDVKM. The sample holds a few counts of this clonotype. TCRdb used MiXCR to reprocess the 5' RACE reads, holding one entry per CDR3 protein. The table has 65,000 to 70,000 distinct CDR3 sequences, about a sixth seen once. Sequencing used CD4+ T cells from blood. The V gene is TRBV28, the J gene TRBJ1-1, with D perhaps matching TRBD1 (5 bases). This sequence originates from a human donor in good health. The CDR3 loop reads CASSSGHPNTEAFF. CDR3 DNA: TGTGCCAGCAGTTCCGGACACCCGAACACTGAAGCTTTCTTT.